Included here is one T cell receptor (beta chain) sequence, with context. Its target is unknown. PCR involved 60 Vbeta and 13 Jbeta primers. The table came from immunoSEQ multiplex PCR; TCRdb's copy has only in-frame clones and leaves some out. The profile shows roughly 110,000 clones, over 65% of them singletons. CDR3 length: 12 residues. CDR1 and CDR2 from the germline V gene are MNHEY and SVGAGI. Trimming stripped 6 bases from V and 0 bases from J, with 5 bases between. Those who donated were healthy bone marrow donors. Whereas donors were nominally healthy upon sampling, unrecorded immune exposures were probable. This record comes from a study of cytomegalovirus exposure and HLA in healthy donors. Findings of the study overall: Segments of the TCR beta V type were, in most cases, productive about 87% or about 30% of the time in an earlier analysis. Information on immune exposure was restricted to one variable (CMV serostatus).

The sequence derives from a woman in her 40s in good health and CMV-seropositive. The gene calls are TRBV6-5 and TRBJ1-1, with D uncertain. The sequencing sample was made of PBMCs. The CDR3: CASRGMNTEAFF. The CDR3, as DNA: TGTGCCAGCAGGGGCATGAACACTGAAGCTTTCTTT.